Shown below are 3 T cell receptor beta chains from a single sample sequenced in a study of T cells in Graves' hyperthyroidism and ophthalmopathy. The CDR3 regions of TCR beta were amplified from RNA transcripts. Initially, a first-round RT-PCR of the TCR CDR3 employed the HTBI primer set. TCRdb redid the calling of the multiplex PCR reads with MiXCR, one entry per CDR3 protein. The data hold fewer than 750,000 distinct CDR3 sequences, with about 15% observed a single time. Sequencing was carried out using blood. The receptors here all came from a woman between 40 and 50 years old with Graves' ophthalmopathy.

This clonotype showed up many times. Written as DNA, the CDR3 is TGTGCCTGGAGTGTTACAGGGAACACCGGGGAGCTGTTTTTT. Translating it yields CAWSVTGNTGELFF. The V and J genes are TRBV30 and TRBJ2-2; a weak D match, TRBD1 (5 bases). Germline CDR1 reads GTSNPN; CDR2 reads SVGIG (reference sequence). The CDR3 spans 14 residues. V dropped 0 bases and J dropped 1 base, with 6 bases sitting between them.

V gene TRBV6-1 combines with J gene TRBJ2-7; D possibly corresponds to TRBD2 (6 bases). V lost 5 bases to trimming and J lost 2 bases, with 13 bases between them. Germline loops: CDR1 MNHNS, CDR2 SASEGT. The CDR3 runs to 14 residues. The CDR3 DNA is TGTGCCAGCAGTCCGGCCGGGAGTGCCTACGAGCAGTACTTC. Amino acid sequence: CASSPAGSAYEQYF.

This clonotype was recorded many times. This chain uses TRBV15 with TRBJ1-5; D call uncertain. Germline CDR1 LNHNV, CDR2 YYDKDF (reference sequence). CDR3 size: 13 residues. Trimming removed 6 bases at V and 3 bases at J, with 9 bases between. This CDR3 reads CATRGGTNQPQHF. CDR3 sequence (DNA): TGTGCCACCAGAGGTGGAACCAATCAGCCCCAGCATTTT.